One sample yielded the 14 T cell receptor beta chains listed below, sequenced in a study of shared clonotypes between healthy human individuals. Only in-frame clones appear in the TCRdb table, and some are missing; sequencing was by immunoSEQ multiplex PCR. Of about 2.4 million clones detected, roughly nine tenths appear once; the ten largest clones hold over 0.12%. Sequenced input: naive CD4+ T cells sorted from blood. Subset specified: CD45RA+ positively selected. Source of these receptors: a man aged 18 to 29 in good health.

CDR3 DNA sequence: TGTGCCAGCAGTCCCCCGGGGAATAGAAATGAGCAGTTCTTC. The encoded protein is CASSPPGNRNEQFF. The genes are TRBV6-5 and TRBJ2-1; the D gene is possibly TRBD2 (5 bases). In germline, CDR1 is MNHEY, CDR2 SVGAGI. The CDR3 runs 14 residues. Trimming took 5 bases from V and 7 from J, leaving 15 bases between them.

This chain joins TRBV25-1 and TRBJ2-1, with TRBD2 identical over 12 bases. V shed 0 bases, J shed 5 bases, and the junction held 5 bases outside the gene matches. Germline V gives CDR1 MGHDK, CDR2 SYGVNS. This CDR3 region has 17 residues. The CDR3 DNA is TGTGCCAGCAGTGAATATAGGGGACTAGCGGGCGACAATGAGCAGTTCTTC. Translating gives CASSEYRGLAGDNEQFF. The full variable domain, its missing parts supplied by reference TRBV25-1 and TRBJ2-1, is EADIYQTPRYLVIGTGKKITLECSQTMGHDKMYWYQQDPGMELHLIHYSYGVNSTEKGDLSSESTVSRIRTEHFPLTLESARPSHTSQYLCASSEYRGLAGDNEQFFGPGTRLTVL.

This chain uses TRBV7-2 with TRBJ2-7, with D hard to call. The CDR3 consists of 16 residues. CDR1 and CDR2 (germline): SGHTA, FQGNSA. V was cut by 1 base and J by 0 bases, with 13 bases left in between. The CDR3 loop is CASSLGRVGFSYEQYF. The CDR3 region has the DNA TGTGCCAGCAGCTTAGGTCGAGTAGGTTTCTCCTACGAGCAGTACTTC.

The CDR3 region has the DNA TGTGCCAGCTCACGTGAGGGGATCCTTTCTGGAAACACCATATATTTT. Protein sequence: CASSREGILSGNTIYF. V gene TRBV18 combines with J gene TRBJ1-3; D perhaps matches TRBD1 (5 bases). The CDR3 extends over 16 amino acids. Germline CDR1 KGHSH, CDR2 LQKENI. Trimming stripped 4 bases from V and 1 base from J, with 14 bases between.

To note about this clone: The sample has other DNA sequences that encode this CDR3 too. The CDR3: CASSVARNTDTQYF. CDR3 DNA: TGTGCCAGCAGCGTAGCTCGTAACACAGATACGCAGTATTTT. The V gene is TRBV9, the J gene TRBJ2-3; no reliable D call. The CDR3 is 14 amino acids. The V gene's germline CDR1 is SGDLS and CDR2 YYNGEE. Trimming took 0 bases from V and 2 from J, leaving 7 bases between them.

The V and J genes are TRBV2 and TRBJ2-3; D perhaps matches TRBD1 (7 bases). Per the germline V gene, CDR1 is SNHLY and CDR2 is FYNNEI. This CDR3 spans 15 amino acids. V lost 7 bases, J lost 4 bases, and 18 bases lay in between. The chain's CDR3 is CASTGGGGVADTQYF. CDR3 nucleotides: TGTGCCAGCACCGGTGGAGGGGGCGTCGCAGATACGCAGTATTTT.

This chain links TRBV5-6 with TRBJ2-5; D is perhaps TRBD2 (6 bases). This CDR3 comprises 11 residues. Germline CDR1 reads SGHDT; CDR2 reads YYEEEE. Deletions cut 4 bases from V and 5 bases from J, with 6 bases between. This chain's CDR3 is CASSGGETQYF. CDR3 sequence (DNA): TGTGCCAGCAGCGGAGGGGAGACCCAGTACTTC.

The sample holds one count of this clone. J is TRBJ2-1 and V is TRBV5-6; unclear D gene. The germline gives CDR1 SGHDT, CDR2 YYEEEE. V lost 2 bases and J lost 9, with 9 bases in between. The CDR3 contains 12 residues. The CDR3 DNA reads TGTGCCAGCAGCTTTTTAGGGCGTGAGCAGTTCTTC. This gives the protein CASSFLGREQFF.

This clone was seen just once. The gene calls are TRBV5-4 and TRBJ2-2, with a weak D call TRBD1 (6 bases). V was clipped by 0 bases and J by 2 bases, with 11 bases between them. CDR3 length: 16 residues. The germline V gene has CDR1 SGHNT and CDR2 YYREEE (reference sequence). CDR3 DNA: TGTGCCAGCAGCTTGGACCCAGGGGCAAACACCGGGGAGCTGTTTTTT. It translates to CASSLDPGANTGELFF.

As regards this clone: The junction differs from germline at one of its ends, possibly a read error. V and J are TRBV19 and TRBJ2-7; 9 bases agree with TRBD1. Germline V gives CDR1 LNHDA, CDR2 SQIVND (reference sequence). CDR3 length: 15 amino acids. CDR3 in DNA: TGTGCCAGTAGTGATCCGGGACAGGGTCACTACCAGCAGTACTTC. Amino acid sequence: CASSDPGQGHYQQYF.

The chain links TRBV4-3 to TRBJ1-4; a possible D gene is TRBD1 (6 bases). Germline V gene data show CDR1 as LGHNA and CDR2 as YSLEER. With 0 bases removed from V and 4 bases from J, the gap between germline ends came to 15 bases. The CDR3 has 17 residues. The CDR3: CASSQDGWGLDNEKLFF. DNA of the CDR3: TGCGCCAGCAGCCAAGATGGATGGGGGCTGGATAATGAAAAACTGTTTTTT.

With respect to this clone: The junction does not match germline at one end; this may be a read error. The rearrangement joins TRBV7-7 to TRBJ1-3; no clear D. CDR3 length equals 16 residues. In germline, CDR1 is SSHAT, CDR2 FNYEAQ (reference sequence). CDR3: CASSPGAAESGNTIYF. CDR3 bases: TGTGCTAGCAGCCCTGGTGCGGCCGAGTCTGGAAACACCATATATTTT.

The CDR3 coding sequence is TGTGCCAGCAGCTTAGCGGCGGGAGGGGCATTCCTTTCCTACGAGCAGTACTTC. Its translation: CASSLAAGGAFLSYEQYF. The chain links TRBV7-8 to TRBJ2-7; the match to TRBD2 covers 9 bases. V trimming: 0 bases; J trimming: 1 base; junction bases outside the gene matches: 10. The CDR3 runs to 18 residues. From germline, CDR1 is SGHVS and CDR2 FQNEAQ.

V is TRBV28 and J is TRBJ2-7; a possible D gene is TRBD1 (6 bases). Per the germline V gene, CDR1 is MDHEN and CDR2 is SYDVKM. The CDR3 has 13 amino acids. V was cut by 8 bases and J by 3 bases, with 14 bases left in between. This CDR3 reads CASGYRVGYEQYF. The CDR3 region has the DNA TGTGCCAGCGGCTACAGGGTAGGCTACGAGCAGTACTTC.